These T cell receptor beta chains were read from a single sample in a study of spatial heterogeneity in lung cancer. TCRdb re-derived calls from the 5' RACE reads in MiXCR, one entry per CDR3 protein. Of more than 65,000 distinct CDR3 sequences in the sample, around 13% were seen once. Sequenced material: PBMCs, taken at surgery. These receptors all stem from a male donor with early-stage non-small cell lung cancer. Each CDR3 is given with its conserved first and last residue. Each record gives: V gene, clone size, D gene, J gene, CDR3 DNA, CDR3 protein. A D gene is named only where the DNA matches it firmly. A clone size is listed for some rows: how often the clone was seen (once, few, many), or a class if it is expanded.

TRBV7-9,few,TRBD1,TRBJ2-5,TGTGCCAGCAGCTCCCCAGGGGGCCTAGAGACCCAGTACTTC,CASSSPGGLETQYF
TRBV9,few,NA,TRBJ2-3,TGTGCCAGCAGCGTTTTTCTCGATACGCAGTATTTT,CASSVFLDTQYF
TRBV11-2,NA,NA,TRBJ2-7,TGTGCCAGCAGCTTAAGGCAGGGGGGCTACGAGCAGTACTTC,CASSLRQGGYEQYF
TRBV13,few,NA,TRBJ2-1,TGTGCCAGCGGGGAGACTGATTCCTACAATGAGCAGTTCTTC,CASGETDSYNEQFF
TRBV11-2,NA,NA,TRBJ2-7,TGTGCCAGCAGCTTAGAAGGCAGGGTGTCGGACGAGCAGTACTTC,CASSLEGRVSDEQYF
TRBV6-2/TRBV6-3,many,TRBD2,TRBJ2-7,TGTGCCAGCAGTTACTACACCGGGAGGTACGAGCAGTACTTC,CASSYYTGRYEQYF
TRBV2,once,NA,TRBJ2-5,TGTGCCAGCACCAAGGGGGGCCTTGGGACCCAGTACTTC,CASTKGGLGTQYF
TRBV3-1,NA,NA,TRBJ2-5,TGTGCCAGCAGCCCGTGGCGAGAGACCCAGTACTTC,CASSPWRETQYF
TRBV2,NA,NA,TRBJ2-7,TGTGCCAGCAGTGAGTACCACATGGCCCCCTACGAGCAGTACTTC,CASSEYHMAPYEQYF
TRBV6-5,NA,NA,TRBJ1-1,TGTGCCAGCACCACCCCCAGGGCGACTGAAGCTTTCTTT,CASTTPRATEAFF
TRBV7-9,once,NA,TRBJ1-1,TGTGCCAGCAGCCCTTGGGACCTCTTT,CASSPWDLF
TRBV20-1,NA,NA,TRBJ1-2,TGCAGTGCTAGAGTTCCTTTACTGGGGGCTCCTAACTATGGCTACACCTTC,CSARVPLLGAPNYGYTF
TRBV29-1,few,NA,TRBJ1-1,TGCAGCGTCACGGTGGGGGGAAACACTGAAGCTTTCTTT,CSVTVGGNTEAFF
TRBV7-9,NA,NA,TRBJ2-4,TGTGCCAGCAGCTCCGGGTCGGCGGTAAACATTCAGTACTTC,CASSSGSAVNIQYF
TRBV29-1,NA,NA,TRBJ2-1,TGCAGCGTTGAAGATCGAGGCGGGAAGAACAATGAGCAGTTCTTC,CSVEDRGGKNNEQFF
TRBV2,NA,TRBD2,TRBJ2-7,TGTGCCAGCACCTCTGGTGGACAGGGCACCGGGACTAGCGGGAGGGCCCGGTTCTACGAGCAGTACTTC,CASTSGGQGTGTSGRARFYEQYF
TRBV5-1,NA,NA,TRBJ1-1,TGCGCCAGCAGCTTATGGACGGGGAGAACTGAAGCTTTCTTT,CASSLWTGRTEAFF